This entry features one T cell receptor (beta chain) sequence. These data are taken from a study of blood T cell repertoires in COVID-19. In the study overall: PBMCs, B-cell-depleted T cells, or T cells were the source of the cDNA or gDNA that made up the material.

Per germline, CDR1 SNHLY and CDR2 FYNNEI. V dropped 7 bases and J dropped 2; count of bases not matched to a gene: 8. This CDR3 is built from 15 residues. As originally analysed: From reference gene primer amplification, estimates of nucleated cell counts were derived. Profiling relied on immunoSEQ multiplex PCR, and the TCRdb table lists in-frame clones only, not all of them. V and J calls and clone size are copied from that table; D and trimming were computed from the DNA. The sample holds 99,000 or so clones; roughly 80% are singletons and the top ten take around 19%. Source material: peripheral blood. V and J are TRBV2 and TRBJ1-5, with 7 bases fitting TRBD1. The receptor comes from a woman aged 70-85 years with acute or convalescent COVID-19. CDR3 sequence: CASNRGKGGNQPQHF. CDR3 in DNA: TGTGCCAGCAACAGGGGTAAAGGGGGCAATCAGCCCCAGCATTTT.